This paragraph covers one TCR beta chain sequence. Using immunoSEQ multiplex PCR, the repertoire was profiled, and TCRdb retains in-frame clones only, with some absent. The data contain fewer than 55,000 clones, around 94% of them singletons. This specimen comes from a study of T cell changes during pregnancy in multiple sclerosis. CDR1 and CDR2 from the germline V gene are KGHSH and LQKENI. CDR3 length: 16 amino acids. V was clipped by 3 bases and J by 4 bases; unmatched bases: 9. V gene TRBV18 combines with J gene TRBJ1-3; 7 bases match TRBD1. Sequencing was performed on peripheral blood. The clonotype was recovered from a female donor with multiple sclerosis, enrolled in a pregnancy study. CDR3 DNA: TGTGCCAGCTCACCCGTGACAGGGATTATCGGAAACACCATATATTTT. Translating gives CASSPVTGIIGNTIYF.